These 20 T cell receptor beta chains were all obtained from the same sample, sequenced in a study of blood T cell repertoires in COVID-19. Clones were read by immunoSEQ multiplex PCR, and TCRdb kept only the in-frame ones, dropping some. The sample shows hundreds of thousands of clones, approximately 90% of them seen only once. Sample: peripheral blood. These receptors came from a man in his 60s with COVID-19, enrolled during active disease.

The chain couples TRBV25-1 to TRBJ1-2, with a possible D match to TRBD1 (5 bases). Per the germline V gene, CDR1 is MGHDK and CDR2 is SYGVNS. CDR3 length: 12 residues. V gave up 5 bases and J gave up 8 bases, with 12 bases separating them. CDR3 in DNA: TGTGCCAGCAGTAAACGCGACAGAGGCTACACCTTC. Its translation: CASSKRDRGYTF.

This chain uses TRBV3-1 (or the pseudogene TRBV3-2) with TRBJ2-2; 15 bases line up with TRBD2. This CDR3 has 19 amino acids. V shed 4 bases, J shed 3 bases, and the junction held 9 bases outside the gene matches. Per germline, CDR1 LGHDT and CDR2 YNNKEL (reference sequence). CDR3 in DNA: TGTGCCAGCAGCCGGACTAGCGGGGGGGATTCTAGATACACCGGGGAGCTGTTTTTT. Translated, it gives CASSRTSGGDSRYTGELFF.

V gene TRBV19 combines with J gene TRBJ2-3, with 8 bases identical to TRBD2. The ends lost 7 bases at V and 0 bases at J; junction bases unmatched: 9. Looked up from germline, CDR1 is LNHDA and CDR2 is SQIVND (reference sequence). The CDR3 has 16 amino acids. CDR3 in DNA: TGTGCCAGTACCATAGGTAGCGGGGCCAGCACAGATACGCAGTATTTT. This gives the protein CASTIGSGASTDTQYF.

This sequence joins TRBV3-1 (or the pseudogene TRBV3-2) and TRBJ2-7, with a tentative D call TRBD2 (6 bases). Germline V gene sequence: CDR1 LGHDT, CDR2 YNNKEL (reference sequence). This CDR3 region has 16 residues. V lost 4 bases to trimming and J lost 0 bases, with 16 bases between them. CDR3 nucleotides: TGTGCCAGCAGCCCACTCGGGCAGGACTACTCCTACGAGCAGTACTTC. Translation gives CASSPLGQDYSYEQYF.

The chain combines TRBV27 with TRBJ2-1; D is unclear. The germline V and J ends were trimmed by 0 bases and 1 base, with 7 bases remaining between them. Germline values: CDR1 MNHEY, CDR2 SMNVEV (reference sequence). There are 15 residues in the CDR3. As DNA, the CDR3 is TGTGCCAGCAGTTTATCTAGCCGGTCCTACAATGAGCAGTTCTTC. Encoded protein: CASSLSSRSYNEQFF.

The V and J genes are TRBV11-2 and TRBJ1-4; 7 bases align to TRBD1. This CDR3 is 14 amino acids long. CDR1 is SGHAT and CDR2 is FQNNGV in the germline V gene. Trimming removed 5 bases from V and 7 bases from J; junction bases left unmatched: 7. The CDR3 is CASSQNRGGEKLFF. In nucleotides, the CDR3 is TGTGCCAGCAGCCAAAACAGGGGAGGTGAAAAACTGTTTTTT.

This clone was counted a few times. The V call is TRBV5-8, the J call TRBJ1-5; D is unresolved. Germline CDR1 SGHTS, CDR2 YDEGEE. The CDR3 spans 14 residues. Trimming shortened V by 0 bases and J by 5 bases, and 9 bases separated the two germline ends. CDR3 coding DNA: TGTGCCAGCAGCTTGGGGAGGGCAGATCAGCCCCAGCATTTT. Protein product: CASSLGRADQPQHF.

This chain connects TRBV7-2 to TRBJ1-1, with D possibly matching TRBD1 (6 bases). Trimming left V 5 bases short and J 6 bases short, with 13 bases between. CDR3 length: 13 amino acids. Germline CDR1 reads SGHTA; CDR2 reads FQGNSA. The CDR3 here is CASSRGGGPEAFF. DNA of the CDR3: TGTGCCAGCAGCAGAGGGGGGGGCCCTGAAGCTTTCTTT. Using reference TRBV7-2 and TRBJ1-1 for the parts outside the CDR3, the full variable domain is GAGVSQSPSNKVTEKGKDVELRCDPISGHTALYWYRQSLGQGLEFLIYFQGNSAPDKSGLPSDRFSAERTGGSVSTLTIQRTQQEDSAVYLCASSRGGGPEAFFGQGTRLTVV.

The V gene is TRBV7-2, the J gene TRBJ1-5; D perhaps matches TRBD1 (6 bases). Trimming pared 6 bases from V and 4 bases from J, leaving 13 bases between. CDR1 is SGHTA and CDR2 is FQGNSA in the germline V gene. This CDR3 spans 14 amino acids. CDR3 sequence (DNA): TGTGCCAGCAGGAAGGCAGGGGAAAATCAGCCCCAGCATTTT. Amino acids: CASRKAGENQPQHF. Full variable domain (missing parts from reference TRBV7-2 and TRBJ1-5): GAGVSQSPSNKVTEKGKDVELRCDPISGHTALYWYRQSLGQGLEFLIYFQGNSAPDKSGLPSDRFSAERTGGSVSTLTIQRTQQEDSAVYLCASRKAGENQPQHFGDGTRLSIL.

In its sample, this clone was seen once. V is TRBV19 and J is TRBJ2-5, with TRBD1 matching 10 bases. CDR3 length: 15 residues. With 5 bases clipped from V and 5 bases from J, the junction kept 8 bases outside the gene matches. Per germline, CDR1 LNHDA and CDR2 SQIVND (reference sequence). In nucleotides, the CDR3 is TGTGCCAGTAGTGTTGACAGGGGGCGTCAGGAGACCCAGTACTTC. The encoded protein is CASSVDRGRQETQYF.

The chain joins TRBV7-2 to TRBJ2-7; 13 bases map to TRBD2. CDR3 length equals 15 residues. J was trimmed by 6 bases and V by 10 bases; bases with no gene match: 12. Germline CDR1 and CDR2: SGHTA and FQGNSA. The CDR3 DNA is TGTGCCATTACAGCTCCGGGACTAGCGGGGTTCGAGCAGTACTTC. Translated, it gives CAITAPGLAGFEQYF.

The chain carries TRBV5-1 and TRBJ2-5; 8 positions agree with TRBD1. Germline lookup yields CDR1 SGHRS and CDR2 YFSETQ. J lost 1 base, V lost 0 bases, and 2 bases had no gene match. The CDR3 extends over 15 amino acids. The CDR3 here is CASSLEGTGQETQYF. The CDR3 nucleotides read TGCGCCAGCAGCTTGGAGGGGACAGGCCAAGAGACCCAGTACTTC.

In its sample, this clone was seen once. The chain has TRBV12-3 or TRBV12-4 and TRBJ1-2; 7 bases are shared with TRBD1. J gave up 4 bases and V 3 bases, and 2 bases lay outside the gene matches. The CDR3 contains 13 residues. The CDR3 DNA follows: TGTGCCAGCAGTTTCCGGGACAGCTATGGCTACACCTTC. Translating it yields CASSFRDSYGYTF.

The chain is built from TRBV11-2 and TRBJ1-5; D might be TRBD1 (5 bases). The CDR3 length is 15 residues. Between the trimmed V and J ends, which lost 0 bases and 1 base, there was a span of 7 bases. Germline loops: CDR1 SGHAT, CDR2 FQNNGV. Here the CDR3 DNA reads TGTGCCAGCAGCTTAGACAGGGTCAGCAATCAGCCCCAGCATTTT. It is translated as CASSLDRVSNQPQHF.

The chain couples TRBV5-4 to TRBJ2-6; D might be TRBD2 (5 bases). In germline, CDR1 is SGHNT, CDR2 YYREEE (reference sequence). The ends were cut back, 0 bases at V and 0 bases at J, with 19 bases in the middle. The CDR3 has 20 amino acids. The CDR3, as DNA: TGTGCCAGCAGCTTGGACCGGGGTGGTAGTCCGAACTCTGGGGCCAACGTCCTGACTTTC. This translates into CASSLDRGGSPNSGANVLTF.

In its sample, this clone was seen a few times. The chain carries TRBV21-1 and TRBJ1-5; the DNA was not used to check the table's D call, TRBD1. TRBV21-1 is an annotated pseudogene. The CDR3 has 14 amino acids. CDR3 loop: CASGQEEGNQPQHF. The CDR3 DNA sequence: TGTGCCAGCGGACAGGAGGAGGGCAATCAGCCCCAGCATTTT.

V and J are TRBV2 and TRBJ1-3; D remains unclear. Trimming left V 4 bases short and J 2 bases short, with 6 bases between. The germline V gene has CDR1 SNHLY and CDR2 FYNNEI. The CDR3 runs to 13 residues. This CDR3 reads CASSVSPGNTIYF. The CDR3 nucleotides read TGTGCCAGCAGTGTATCTCCTGGAAACACCATATATTTT.

The chain combines TRBV5-1 with TRBJ2-2; D might be TRBD1 (5 bases). In germline, CDR1 is SGHRS, CDR2 YFSETQ. This CDR3 comprises 15 residues. Trimming shortened V by 4 bases and J by 3 bases, and 13 bases separated the two germline ends. The CDR3 region is CASSPQGGDTGELFF. The CDR3 bases are TGCGCCAGCAGCCCGCAGGGTGGAGACACCGGGGAGCTGTTTTTT. The whole variable domain, filled in from reference TRBV5-1 and TRBJ2-2, reads KAGVTQTPRYLIKTRGQQVTLSCSPISGHRSVSWYQQTPGQGLQFLFEYFSETQRNKGNFPGRFSGRQFSNSRSEMNVSTLELGDSALYLCASSPQGGDTGELFFGEGSRLTVL.

CDR3 DNA sequence: TGTGCCAGCAGCGTAGATTCGGGTCAGTCCTACAATGAGCAGTTCTTC. This encodes CASSVDSGQSYNEQFF. The V gene is TRBV9, the J gene TRBJ2-1; no definite D call. This CDR3 is 16 amino acids long. V was clipped by 0 bases and J by 1 base, with 11 bases between them. Germline loops: CDR1 SGDLS, CDR2 YYNGEE.

This chain uses TRBV5-1 with TRBJ2-7, with 9 nucleotides matching TRBD1. Germline V gene lookup returns CDR1 SGHRS and CDR2 YFSETQ. Trimming cost V 3 bases and J 2 bases; bases outside gene matches: 3. This CDR3 has 14 residues. CDR3 sequence reads: CASSSGTGPYEQYF. The CDR3 DNA follows: TGCGCCAGCAGCTCCGGGACAGGGCCCTACGAGCAGTACTTC.